A single sample is the source of the 14 T cell receptor beta chains below, sequenced in a study of OX40 agonist ivuxolimab in advanced cancers. The assay was immunoSEQ multiplex PCR, and TCRdb's table has in-frame clones only and misses some. The table shows 77,000 or so clones, with roughly 93% occurring only once. The source was CD4+ or CD8+ T cells sorted from blood, collected in a trial of the OX40 agonist ivuxolimab. The receptors here all came from an adult with an advanced solid tumor such as melanoma, head and neck, liver or kidney cancer.

This rearrangement joins TRBV7-9 to TRBJ2-2; D not certain. Germline V lookup: CDR1 SEHNR, CDR2 FQNEAQ (reference sequence). The CDR3 covers 15 residues. Trimming left V 2 bases short and J 6 bases short, with 13 bases between. In DNA, the CDR3 is TGTGCCAGCAGCTTATTCCCAGACGGAGCCGGGGAGCTGTTTTTT. It yields the protein CASSLFPDGAGELFF.

The V and J genes are TRBV4-3 and TRBJ2-7; D perhaps matches TRBD1 (5 bases). The V gene lost 0 bases and the J gene lost 1 base, with 10 bases spanning the gap. This CDR3 has 15 residues. Germline CDR1 and CDR2: LGHNA and YSLEER. CDR3 residues: CASSQEDQGSYEQYF. In nucleotides, the CDR3 is TGCGCCAGCAGCCAAGAGGACCAGGGTTCCTACGAGCAGTACTTC.

The chain uses TRBV18 and TRBJ1-6; TRBD1 matches at 8 bases. The CDR3 runs to 20 residues. CDR1 is KGHSH, CDR2 LQKENI, per germline. V lost 2 bases, J lost 0 bases, and 12 bases stayed unmatched. CDR3 nucleotide sequence: TGTGCCAGCTCACCAGCCGGACAGGGCTTTACCAGCTCCTATAATTCACCCCTCCACTTT. Residues: CASSPAGQGFTSSYNSPLHF. Based on the CDR3 plus reference TRBV18 and TRBJ1-6, the full variable domain is NAGVMQNPRHLVRRRGQEARLRCSPMKGHSHVYWYRQLPEEGLKFMVYLQKENIIDESGMPKERFSAEFPKEGPSILRIQQVVRGDSAAYFCASSPAGQGFTSSYNSPLHFGNGTRLTVT.

The chain uses TRBV6-6 and TRBJ2-5; 7 bases map to TRBD2. There are 15 residues in the CDR3. CDR1 and CDR2 from the germline V gene are MNHNY and SVGAGI (reference sequence). The ends lost 5 bases at V and 1 base at J; junction bases unmatched: 7. CDR3 DNA sequence: TGTGCCAGCAGTGCCGTTTCGGGGGGCCAAGAGACCCAGTACTTC. Translated, it gives CASSAVSGGQETQYF.

V usage is TRBV18 and J usage is TRBJ2-6; tentative D call: TRBD2 (7 bases). This CDR3 has 18 amino acids. Trimming took off 0 bases at V and 0 bases at J, with 12 bases between the two ends. Germline CDR1 KGHSH, CDR2 LQKENI. The CDR3 DNA is TGTGCCAGCTCACCACCCGAGGCGGGGGCCTCTGGGGCCAACGTCCTGACTTTC. The encoded protein is CASSPPEAGASGANVLTF. Based on the CDR3 plus reference TRBV18 and TRBJ2-6, the full variable domain is NAGVMQNPRHLVRRRGQEARLRCSPMKGHSHVYWYRQLPEEGLKFMVYLQKENIIDESGMPKERFSAEFPKEGPSILRIQQVVRGDSAAYFCASSPPEAGASGANVLTFGAGSRLTVL.

This chain uses TRBV7-2 with TRBJ2-1, with 9 bases that match TRBD2. This CDR3 has 16 residues. V lost 5 bases to trimming and J lost 0 bases; unmatched junction nucleotides: 5. Germline values: CDR1 SGHTA, CDR2 FQGNSA. The CDR3 bases are TGTGCCAGCAGCGGCGGGGGGGCGAGCTCCTACAATGAGCAGTTCTTC. This gives the protein CASSGGGASSYNEQFF.

The gene calls are TRBV6-4 and TRBJ1-2; tentatively, D is TRBD1 (6 bases). Per germline, CDR1 MRHNA and CDR2 SNTAGT. V shed 9 bases and J shed 2 bases, with 16 bases lying between them. CDR3 size: 14 residues. The CDR3: CARGGGPTNYGYTF. Here the CDR3 DNA reads TGTGCCAGAGGCGGGGGGCCAACGAACTATGGCTACACCTTC.

The rearrangement uses TRBV28 and TRBJ2-7; 9 bases match TRBD1. CDR3 length: 12 amino acids. J was trimmed by 4 bases and V by 8 bases; bases with no gene match: 3. Germline V gene data show CDR1 as MDHEN and CDR2 as SYDVKM. CDR3 in amino acids: CASWDRVYEQYF. CDR3 sequence (DNA): TGTGCCAGCTGGGACAGGGTATACGAGCAGTACTTC.

The chain has TRBV30 and TRBJ2-1; a weak D match, TRBD1 (6 bases). This CDR3 has 11 amino acids. V shed 5 bases and J shed 8 bases, with 10 bases lying between them. Looked up from germline, CDR1 is GTSNPN and CDR2 is SVGIG (reference sequence). CDR3 protein: CAWYGGDEQFF. The CDR3 nucleotides read TGTGCCTGGTATGGGGGCGATGAGCAGTTCTTC.

V usage is TRBV25-1 and J usage is TRBJ2-5; TRBD1 matches 7 bases. The junction had 3 bases not matched to a gene; V was cut back by 4 bases and J by 4 bases. Looked up from germline, CDR1 is MGHDK and CDR2 is SYGVNS. The CDR3 spans 13 residues. CDR3 nucleotides: TGTGCCAGCAGTGCCCGGGACAGAGAGACCCAGTACTTC. Its translation: CASSARDRETQYF.

The CDR3 reads CASSKQGDQPQHF. The DNA for the CDR3 is TGTGCCAGCAGTAAACAGGGGGATCAGCCCCAGCATTTT. The chain joins TRBV7-2 to TRBJ1-5, with 8 bases aligning to TRBD1. Losses at the gene ends were 6 bases for V and 5 bases for J; bases not matched to a gene: 3. The CDR3 length is 13 residues. Germline loops: CDR1 SGHTA, CDR2 FQGNSA.

The chain carries TRBV29-1 and TRBJ2-4; tentatively, D is TRBD1 or TRBD2 (5 bases each). V lost 6 bases and J 3 bases, leaving 12 bases between the germline ends. The CDR3 totals 13 residues. The germline CDR1 and CDR2 sequences are SQVTM and ANQGSEA. CDR3 DNA sequence: TGCAGCGTAAGAGGGGTAGGCAAAAACATTCAGTACTTC. Amino acids: CSVRGVGKNIQYF. The whole variable domain, remainder taken from reference TRBV29-1 and TRBJ2-4, is SAVISQKPSRDICQRGTSLTIQCQVDSQVTMMFWYRQQPGQSLTLIATANQGSEATYESGFVIDKFPISRPNLTFSTLTVSNMSPEDSSIYLCSVRGVGKNIQYFGAGTRLSVL.

The chain has TRBV4-1 and TRBJ2-2; 7 bases line up with TRBD2. The V gene's germline CDR1 is MGHRA and CDR2 YSYEKL. The CDR3 extends over 16 amino acids. V trimming: 5 bases; J trimming: 6 bases; junction bases outside the gene matches: 12. The CDR3 protein is CASSSLGGPLSGELFF. The CDR3 DNA sequence: TGCGCCAGCAGCTCCTTGGGAGGGCCTCTCTCCGGGGAGCTGTTTTTT.

This clone appeared a single time. The V gene is TRBV18, the J gene TRBJ2-1; D is unclear. CDR3 length: 14 amino acids. V was clipped by 3 bases and J by 3 bases, with 9 bases between them. The germline V gene encodes CDR1 KGHSH and CDR2 LQKENI. CDR3 nucleotides: TGTGCCAGCTCACCCAGTCAGGTCTACAATGAGCAGTTCTTC. Encoded protein: CASSPSQVYNEQFF.